This is a list of T cell receptor beta chains from one sample in a study of Ad26.COV2.S vaccination and SARS-CoV-2 variants. Profiled with immunoSEQ multiplex PCR; TCRdb holds only in-frame clones, not every one. The sample lists 300,000 to 350,000 clones; 86% were seen once. The sample in question was peripheral blood, obtained in a trial of Ad26.COV2.S vaccine versus placebo. The receptors here all came from a person aged 18-65 years who received the Ad26.COV2.S COVID-19 vaccine or a placebo. Both conserved end residues are part of each CDR3. A D gene is named only where the DNA matches it firmly. Not all rows give a size; the values are once, few, many and, for expanded clones, a class.

d_call: NA
v_call: TRBV7-9
clone_size: NA
j_call: TRBJ2-2
cdr3_aa: CASSLVQGYTGELFF
cdr3_nt: TGTGCCAGCAGCTTAGTACAGGGATACACCGGGGAGCTGTTTTTT

d_call: NA
v_call: TRBV30
clone_size: NA
j_call: TRBJ1-1
cdr3_aa: CAWSLLGHGNTEAFF
cdr3_nt: TGTGCCTGGAGCTTACTGGGGCACGGCAACACTGAAGCTTTCTTT

d_call: TRBD2
v_call: TRBV3-1/TRBV3-2
clone_size: NA
j_call: TRBJ2-5
cdr3_aa: CASSQASLAGETQYF
cdr3_nt: TGTGCCAGCAGCCAAGCCAGCCTAGCGGGGGAGACCCAGTACTTC

d_call: NA
v_call: TRBV7-2
clone_size: few
j_call: TRBJ1-1
cdr3_aa: CASSFPNTEAFF
cdr3_nt: TGTGCCAGCAGCTTCCCGAACACTGAAGCTTTCTTT

d_call: NA
v_call: TRBV3-1/TRBV3-2
clone_size: NA
j_call: TRBJ2-7
cdr3_aa: CASSQGSIYEQYF
cdr3_nt: TGTGCCAGCAGCCAAGGGAGCATATACGAGCAGTACTTC

d_call: NA
v_call: TRBV3-1/TRBV3-2
clone_size: NA
j_call: TRBJ2-2
cdr3_aa: CASSPNSGRRGGELFF
cdr3_nt: TGTGCCAGCAGCCCGAACTCAGGGAGGCGGGGCGGGGAGCTGTTTTTT

d_call: TRBD1
v_call: TRBV5-1
clone_size: once
j_call: TRBJ2-7
cdr3_aa: CASSRPDRDRSYEQYF
cdr3_nt: TGCGCCAGCAGCAGACCCGACAGGGACAGGTCCTACGAGCAGTACTTC

d_call: NA
v_call: TRBV5-4
clone_size: NA
j_call: TRBJ1-1
cdr3_aa: CASSSDGGTDTEAFF
cdr3_nt: TGTGCCAGCAGCTCCGATGGGGGTACCGACACTGAAGCTTTCTTT

d_call: NA
v_call: TRBV6-2/TRBV6-3
clone_size: NA
j_call: TRBJ1-1
cdr3_aa: CASSRQGAGRDEAFF
cdr3_nt: TGTGCCAGCAGTCGGCAGGGTGCTGGGCGAGATGAAGCTTTCTTT

d_call: NA
v_call: TRBV6-1
clone_size: NA
j_call: TRBJ1-1
cdr3_aa: CASSEGGIGQSNTEAFF
cdr3_nt: TGTGCCAGCAGTGAGGGGGGGATTGGGCAGAGTAACACTGAAGCTTTCTTT

d_call: NA
v_call: TRBV4-1
clone_size: once
j_call: TRBJ1-4
cdr3_aa: CASSQGTCEGLVGSGEKLFF
cdr3_nt: TGCGCCAGCAGCCAGGGTACGTGTGAGGGCCTTGTCGGGAGTGGTGAAAAACTGTTTTTT

d_call: NA
v_call: TRBV18
clone_size: NA
j_call: TRBJ2-2
cdr3_aa: CASSLGGTGELFF
cdr3_nt: TGTGCCAGCTCCCTGGGTGGAACCGGGGAGCTGTTTTTT

d_call: NA
v_call: TRBV5-4
clone_size: NA
j_call: TRBJ1-2
cdr3_aa: CASSLVGAGNGYTF
cdr3_nt: TGTGCCAGCAGCTTGGTGGGGGCAGGGAATGGCTACACCTTC

d_call: NA
v_call: TRBV7-9
clone_size: NA
j_call: TRBJ1-4
cdr3_aa: CASSPARGTTNEKLFF
cdr3_nt: TGTGCCAGCAGCCCAGCCCGGGGGACAACTAATGAAAAACTGTTTTTT

d_call: TRBD1
v_call: TRBV6-4
clone_size: NA
j_call: TRBJ1-1
cdr3_aa: CASSPQGGLNTEAFF
cdr3_nt: TGTGCCAGCAGTCCACAGGGGGGCCTGAACACTGAAGCTTTCTTT

d_call: TRBD1
v_call: TRBV5-6
clone_size: NA
j_call: TRBJ1-2
cdr3_aa: CASSFRNRGGYGYTF
cdr3_nt: TGTGCCAGCAGCTTTAGGAACAGGGGAGGGTATGGCTACACCTTC

d_call: NA
v_call: TRBV14
clone_size: NA
j_call: TRBJ2-3
cdr3_aa: CASSPGSDTQYF
cdr3_nt: TGTGCCAGCAGCCCGGGCTCAGATACGCAGTATTTT

d_call: TRBD2
v_call: TRBV15
clone_size: many
j_call: TRBJ2-3
cdr3_aa: CATSRELAGKGTDTQYF
cdr3_nt: TGTGCCACCAGCAGAGAACTAGCGGGGAAGGGCACAGATACGCAGTATTTT

d_call: NA
v_call: TRBV28
clone_size: NA
j_call: TRBJ1-5
cdr3_aa: CASSQGGISWFGHF
cdr3_nt: TGTGCCAGCAGCCAAGGGGGAATTAGCTGGTTCGGGCATTTT

d_call: TRBD1
v_call: TRBV6-5
clone_size: NA
j_call: TRBJ1-2
cdr3_aa: CASSGQVNSNYGYTF
cdr3_nt: TGTGCCAGTTCAGGACAGGTTAATTCTAACTATGGCTACACCTTC

d_call: NA
v_call: TRBV19
clone_size: NA
j_call: TRBJ1-2
cdr3_aa: CATQSGVGYTF
cdr3_nt: TGTGCCACCCAAAGTGGGGTAGGCTACACCTTC

d_call: TRBD2
v_call: TRBV5-1
clone_size: NA
j_call: TRBJ2-5
cdr3_aa: CASSLSSSGGLGETQYF
cdr3_nt: TGCGCCAGCAGCTTGTCATCTAGCGGGGGGCTGGGGGAGACCCAGTACTTC

d_call: TRBD1
v_call: TRBV15
clone_size: NA
j_call: TRBJ2-5
cdr3_aa: CATSRDRAQETQYF
cdr3_nt: TGTGCCACCAGCAGGGACAGGGCACAAGAGACCCAGTACTTC

d_call: NA
v_call: TRBV19
clone_size: NA
j_call: TRBJ1-3
cdr3_aa: CASSIDPGRGSGNTIYF
cdr3_nt: TGTGCCAGTAGTATAGATCCCGGCAGGGGCTCTGGAAACACCATATATTTT

d_call: NA
v_call: TRBV5-1
clone_size: NA
j_call: TRBJ2-3
cdr3_aa: CASRGQITDTQYF
cdr3_nt: TGCGCCAGCAGAGGACAGATCACAGATACGCAGTATTTT

d_call: TRBD1
v_call: TRBV5-4
clone_size: NA
j_call: TRBJ2-1
cdr3_aa: CASSLGQGNNNEQFF
cdr3_nt: TGTGCCAGCAGCTTGGGACAGGGAAATAATAATGAGCAGTTCTTC

d_call: TRBD1
v_call: TRBV6-2/TRBV6-3
clone_size: NA
j_call: TRBJ1-2
cdr3_aa: CASSTGTGSGYTF
cdr3_nt: TGTGCCAGCAGTACCGGGACAGGGTCCGGCTACACCTTC

d_call: NA
v_call: TRBV19
clone_size: NA
j_call: TRBJ2-3
cdr3_aa: CASSTHRGKADTQYF
cdr3_nt: TGTGCCAGTAGTACCCATAGGGGAAAGGCAGATACGCAGTATTTT

d_call: NA
v_call: TRBV5-1
clone_size: NA
j_call: TRBJ1-2
cdr3_aa: CASSSPGDGYTF
cdr3_nt: TGCGCCAGCAGCTCACCCGGGGACGGCTACACCTTC

d_call: NA
v_call: TRBV7-9
clone_size: NA
j_call: TRBJ2-5
cdr3_aa: CASSLAGFETQYF
cdr3_nt: TGTGCCAGCAGCTTAGCCGGCTTTGAGACCCAGTACTTC

d_call: TRBD2
v_call: TRBV4-2
clone_size: NA
j_call: TRBJ2-1
cdr3_aa: CASSLGAGGAYNEQFF
cdr3_nt: TGTGCCAGCAGCCTAGGAGCGGGGGGAGCGTACAATGAGCAGTTCTTC

d_call: NA
v_call: TRBV28
clone_size: many
j_call: TRBJ2-1
cdr3_aa: CASRPDYNEQFF
cdr3_nt: TGTGCCAGCAGGCCAGACTACAATGAGCAGTTCTTC

d_call: NA
v_call: TRBV2
clone_size: NA
j_call: TRBJ1-1
cdr3_aa: CASSGFEGTEAFF
cdr3_nt: TGTGCCAGCAGTGGATTTGAAGGGACTGAAGCTTTCTTT

d_call: NA
v_call: TRBV12-5
clone_size: NA
j_call: TRBJ1-4
cdr3_aa: CASGTSRRGGRNEKLFF
cdr3_nt: TGTGCTAGTGGCACCTCCCGTCGGGGAGGGCGGAATGAAAAACTGTTTTTT

d_call: TRBD1
v_call: TRBV27
clone_size: NA
j_call: TRBJ1-1
cdr3_aa: CASSRSPGTGQTEAFF
cdr3_nt: TGTGCCAGCAGTCGTTCACCCGGGACAGGGCAAACTGAAGCTTTCTTT

d_call: NA
v_call: TRBV3-1/TRBV3-2
clone_size: NA
j_call: TRBJ2-3
cdr3_aa: CASSQEGRNTQYF
cdr3_nt: TGTGCCAGCAGCCAAGAGGGAAGGAATACGCAGTATTTT

d_call: TRBD1
v_call: TRBV30
clone_size: NA
j_call: TRBJ2-1
cdr3_aa: CAWSGGQGNSYNEQFF
cdr3_nt: TGTGCCTGGAGTGGAGGACAGGGCAACTCCTACAATGAGCAGTTCTTC

d_call: NA
v_call: TRBV19
clone_size: NA
j_call: TRBJ1-2
cdr3_aa: CASSGRGSPNYGYTF
cdr3_nt: TGTGCCAGTAGTGGGAGAGGGTCCCCAAACTATGGCTACACCTTC

d_call: NA
v_call: TRBV10-3
clone_size: NA
j_call: TRBJ2-1
cdr3_aa: CAIKANRDRPYNEQFF
cdr3_nt: TGTGCCATCAAAGCGAACCGGGACCGCCCCTACAATGAGCAGTTCTTC

d_call: NA
v_call: TRBV19
clone_size: NA
j_call: TRBJ1-5
cdr3_aa: CASSTPSGAKQPQHF
cdr3_nt: TGTGCCAGTAGTACCCCTTCGGGGGCAAAACAGCCCCAGCATTTT

d_call: NA
v_call: TRBV5-6
clone_size: NA
j_call: TRBJ1-1
cdr3_aa: CASSLPGRSNTEAFF
cdr3_nt: TGTGCCAGCAGCTTGCCGGGCAGATCGAACACTGAAGCTTTCTTT

d_call: NA
v_call: TRBV12-3/TRBV12-4
clone_size: few
j_call: TRBJ2-7
cdr3_aa: CASSWDTSYEQYF
cdr3_nt: TGTGCCAGCAGCTGGGACACCTCCTACGAGCAGTACTTC

d_call: NA
v_call: TRBV6-5
clone_size: NA
j_call: TRBJ1-2
cdr3_aa: CASSYGRDTNYGYTF
cdr3_nt: TGTGCCAGCAGTTACGGGCGGGATACTAACTATGGCTACACCTTC

d_call: NA
v_call: TRBV6-1
clone_size: few
j_call: TRBJ1-2
cdr3_aa: CASSEMWGSGYTF
cdr3_nt: TGTGCCAGCAGTGAAATGTGGGGGTCCGGCTACACCTTC

d_call: TRBD1
v_call: TRBV6-2/TRBV6-3
clone_size: NA
j_call: TRBJ2-2
cdr3_aa: CASSRSGQGFAGELFF
cdr3_nt: TGTGCCAGCAGTCGCTCGGGACAGGGCTTCGCCGGGGAGCTGTTTTTT

d_call: NA
v_call: TRBV7-2
clone_size: NA
j_call: TRBJ1-4
cdr3_aa: CASSLGGSGPTNEKLFF
cdr3_nt: TGTGCCAGCAGCTTAGGGGGGTCAGGGCCAACTAATGAAAAACTGTTTTTT

d_call: NA
v_call: TRBV27
clone_size: once
j_call: TRBJ2-7
cdr3_aa: CASSLLPDYEQYF
cdr3_nt: TGTGCCAGCAGTTTATTACCCGACTACGAGCAGTACTTC

d_call: NA
v_call: TRBV19
clone_size: NA
j_call: TRBJ2-6
cdr3_aa: CASSLRQPSSGANVLTF
cdr3_nt: TGTGCCAGTAGTTTAAGACAACCTAGCTCTGGGGCCAACGTCCTGACTTTC

d_call: TRBD2
v_call: TRBV7-2
clone_size: NA
j_call: TRBJ2-2
cdr3_aa: CASSKSGGPGTGELFF
cdr3_nt: TGTGCCAGCAGCAAAAGCGGGGGGCCTGGCACCGGGGAGCTGTTTTTT

d_call: NA
v_call: TRBV6-5
clone_size: NA
j_call: TRBJ1-1
cdr3_aa: CASSYSVRNTEAFF
cdr3_nt: TGTGCCAGCAGTTACTCGGTGAGGAACACTGAAGCTTTCTTT

d_call: NA
v_call: TRBV10-3
clone_size: NA
j_call: TRBJ2-7
cdr3_aa: CAISGQAEQYF
cdr3_nt: TGTGCCATCAGTGGACAGGCCGAGCAGTACTTC

d_call: NA
v_call: TRBV7-8
clone_size: NA
j_call: TRBJ2-6
cdr3_aa: CASSFGSSGANVLTF
cdr3_nt: TGTGCCAGCAGCTTCGGTTCCTCTGGGGCCAACGTCCTGACTTTC

d_call: NA
v_call: TRBV5-1
clone_size: NA
j_call: TRBJ1-2
cdr3_aa: CASSLGSSQANYGYTF
cdr3_nt: TGCGCCAGCAGCTTGGGGTCCTCGCAAGCTAACTATGGCTACACCTTC

d_call: NA
v_call: TRBV30
clone_size: NA
j_call: TRBJ2-3
cdr3_aa: CACGIGNADTQYF
cdr3_nt: TGTGCCTGTGGAATTGGGAATGCAGATACGCAGTATTTT

d_call: NA
v_call: TRBV27
clone_size: once
j_call: TRBJ1-1
cdr3_aa: CASSLIQGRSNTEAFF
cdr3_nt: TGTGCCAGCAGTTTGATCCAAGGGCGGTCGAACACTGAAGCTTTCTTT